This entry describes one T cell receptor (beta chain). The antigen remains undetermined. V trimming: 4 bases; J trimming: 1 base; junction bases outside the gene matches: 8. This CDR3 contains 19 residues. Germline CDR1 is SGHRS and CDR2 is YFSETQ. The data belong to a study of early T cells in non-severe SARS-CoV-2 infection. About the study: Sequencing was performed on bulk RNA from unsorted whole blood, leaving chains unpaired.

Study-wide results and limits: Sequences matched to VDJdb favored anti-spike CD8 responses, while private and CD4 specificities were missed.

Individual cDNA molecules carried attached unique molecular identifiers. MiXCR was run by TCRdb on the 5' RACE reads, yielding one entry per CDR3 protein. The sample records around 33,000 distinct CDR3 sequences, about 4.2% being singletons. J is TRBJ2-6 and V is TRBV5-1; 13 bases are shared with TRBD2. Sequencing was carried out using whole blood. The clonotype originates from an adult who was a healthcare worker with PCR-confirmed SARS-CoV-2 infection or an uninfected control (not recorded which). CDR3 sequence reads: CASSPLATSGRSGANVLTF. In nucleotides, the CDR3 is TGCGCCAGCAGCCCCCTCGCGACTAGCGGGAGGTCTGGGGCCAACGTCCTGACTTTC.